One and the same sample provided the 21 T cell receptor beta chains below, sequenced in a study of blood T cell repertoires in COVID-19. Some clones are missing from TCRdb's copy, which holds only in-frame ones; the method was immunoSEQ multiplex PCR. This sample has tens of thousands of clones, with 82% found just once. Sequencing was carried out using peripheral blood. The source is a human donor in a cohort sampled during active COVID-19.

J is TRBJ1-6 and V is TRBV4-1, with 8 bases fitting TRBD1. CDR3 size: 15 residues. V trimming: 4 bases; J trimming: 8 bases; junction bases outside the gene matches: 7. From germline, CDR1 is MGHRA and CDR2 YSYEKL. The DNA for the CDR3 is TGCGCCAGCAGCCGGGAACAGGGGGGTTATTCACCCCTCCACTTT. It encodes CASSREQGGYSPLHF.

The chain couples TRBV10-3 to TRBJ1-3; 8 nucleotides match TRBD1. The CDR3 loop spans 12 amino acids. The ends lost 8 bases at V and 7 bases at J; junction bases unmatched: 4. Per germline, CDR1 ENHRY and CDR2 SYGVKD. As DNA, the CDR3 is TGTGCCATCGGACAGGGAGAGAACACCATATATTTT. Its protein is CAIGQGENTIYF.

This chain joins TRBV9 and TRBJ2-7, with 9 bases aligning to TRBD1. V shed 4 bases, J shed 2 bases, and the junction held 4 bases outside the gene matches. The germline V gene encodes CDR1 SGDLS and CDR2 YYNGEE. The CDR3 sequence is 14 residues long. CDR3 residues: CASSTGTGPYEQYF. The CDR3 bases are TGTGCCAGCAGCACCGGGACAGGGCCCTACGAGCAGTACTTC.

This chain joins TRBV7-2 and TRBJ2-3; D gene ambiguous. V lost 2 bases to trimming and J lost 3 bases, with 12 bases between them. The CDR3 spans 15 residues. Germline V gives CDR1 SGHTA, CDR2 FQGNSA. The CDR3 DNA reads TGTGCCAGCAGCTTACATGTTAAGAGTACAGATACGCAGTATTTT. Translated, it gives CASSLHVKSTDTQYF.

This clone has a handful of counts. The chain links TRBV7-6 to TRBJ2-7, with 7 nucleotides matching TRBD2. Germline assignment: CDR1 SGHVS and CDR2 FNYEAQ. The CDR3 consists of 15 residues. The trim removed 6 bases at V and 7 bases at J, leaving 15 bases unmatched. CDR3 bases: TGTGCCAGCAGTCCCCCAGGGAGGGCTTTATCGGAGCAGTACTTC. Residues: CASSPPGRALSEQYF.

The CDR3 is CASSETGVEADTQYF. In DNA, the CDR3 is TGTGCCAGCAGCGAGACAGGGGTGGAAGCAGATACGCAGTATTTT. The chain couples TRBV9 to TRBJ2-3, with 8 bases lining up with TRBD1. Germline V gene sequence: CDR1 SGDLS, CDR2 YYNGEE. This CDR3 has 15 amino acids. The V gene end was trimmed by 3 bases and the J gene end by 4 bases; junction bases not matched to a gene: 7.

The rearrangement joins TRBV7-2 to TRBJ1-4, with 7 positions matching TRBD1. Trimming cost V 2 bases and J 0 bases; bases outside gene matches: 9. CDR1 SGHTA and CDR2 FQGNSA come from the germline V gene. The CDR3 has 18 amino acids. The CDR3 DNA sequence: TGTGCCAGCAGCTTAAAGGGACAGAACTTTGCAACTAATGAAAAACTGTTTTTT. This codes for CASSLKGQNFATNEKLFF. The full variable domain, rest sourced from reference TRBV7-2 and TRBJ1-4, is GAGVSQSPSNKVTEKGKDVELRCDPISGHTALYWYRQSLGQGLEFLIYFQGNSAPDKSGLPSDRFSAERTGGSVSTLTIQRTQQEDSAVYLCASSLKGQNFATNEKLFFGSGTQLSVL.

V is TRBV10-3 and J is TRBJ1-1, with 7 bases aligning to TRBD1. With 6 bases clipped from V and 5 bases from J, the junction kept 3 bases outside the gene matches. The CDR3 spans 12 residues. Germline V gives CDR1 ENHRY, CDR2 SYGVKD. The CDR3, as DNA: TGTGCCATCAGAGACAGGGTAACTGAAGCTTTCTTT. It encodes CAIRDRVTEAFF.

V gene TRBV7-9 combines with J gene TRBJ1-4; no reliable D call. From germline, CDR1 is SEHNR and CDR2 FQNEAQ (reference sequence). Trimming cost V 0 bases and J 0 bases, with 8 bases left between them. The CDR3 sequence is 16 residues long. The CDR3 sequence: CASSLARRATNEKLFF. DNA of the CDR3: TGTGCCAGCAGCTTAGCGAGACGGGCAACTAATGAAAAACTGTTTTTT.

The chain joins TRBV11-2 to TRBJ2-1, with 9 nucleotides matching TRBD2. Germline values: CDR1 SGHAT, CDR2 FQNNGV. The CDR3 contains 16 residues. V gave up 4 bases and J gave up 7 bases; unmatched junction bases: 11. The CDR3 here is CASSSAGLAGINEQFF. CDR3 nucleotides: TGTGCCAGCAGCTCCGCGGGGCTAGCGGGGATTAATGAGCAGTTCTTC.

This clone has a handful of counts. The chain couples TRBV6-6 to TRBJ1-6; 10 bases match TRBD1. Unmatched junction bases numbered 8, after V lost 5 bases and J lost 4 bases. This CDR3 contains 17 residues. The germline gives CDR1 MNHNY, CDR2 SVGAGI (reference sequence). CDR3: CASSLTLGQGYNSPLHF. The CDR3 nucleotides read TGTGCCAGCAGTCTTACCCTGGGACAGGGGTATAATTCACCCCTCCACTTT.

This clone appeared a single time. The chain employs TRBV27 and TRBJ1-1; 7 bases match TRBD1. The CDR3 loop spans 11 amino acids. Per germline, CDR1 MNHEY and CDR2 SMNVEV (reference sequence). With V trimmed by 5 bases and J by 9 bases, 3 bases remained unmatched. CDR3 nucleotides: TGTGCCAGCAGTCAGGGGGAGAAAGCTTTCTTT. This sequence encodes CASSQGEKAFF.

The CDR3 DNA follows: TGTGCCAGCAGCTTAGACGTCGGGAGGAGGCGGTCGCAAGAGACCCAGTACTTC. As protein: CASSLDVGRRRSQETQYF. The gene calls are TRBV7-9 and TRBJ2-5; 7 bases match TRBD2. Germline V gene lookup returns CDR1 SEHNR and CDR2 FQNEAQ (reference sequence). The CDR3 runs 18 residues. V gave up 1 base and J gave up 2 bases; unmatched junction bases: 13.

This clone was seen a handful of times. This sequence joins TRBV19 and TRBJ1-5; 8 positions match TRBD1. The trim removed 4 bases at V and 6 bases at J, leaving 5 bases unmatched. Germline values: CDR1 LNHDA, CDR2 SQIVND (reference sequence). The CDR3 runs to 14 residues. CDR3 DNA: TGTGCCAGTAGTACTGACAGGGGAGGTCAGCCCCAGCATTTT. This codes for CASSTDRGGQPQHF.

This chain uses TRBV30 with TRBJ1-2, with unresolved D. This CDR3 is built from 14 residues. Germline V gene lookup returns CDR1 GTSNPN and CDR2 SVGIG (reference sequence). The CDR3 DNA follows: TGTGCACGCTCCGGAGGGCAGGCTTACTATGGCTACACCTTC. Amino acid sequence: CARSGGQAYYGYTF.

The genes are TRBV19 and TRBJ2-6, with 8 positions matching TRBD1. Trimming removed 3 bases from V and 5 bases from J; junction bases left unmatched: 15. The germline V gene has CDR1 LNHDA and CDR2 SQIVND (reference sequence). This CDR3 comprises 19 residues. For the CDR3, the DNA is TGTGCCAGTAGTATCGCCACGGGACAGGTCTTCTCGAGGGCCAACGTCCTGACTTTC. Protein product: CASSIATGQVFSRANVLTF.

This clone is a singleton in its sample. This chain connects TRBV27 to TRBJ2-5; D is perhaps TRBD1 (6 bases). The CDR3 sequence is 17 residues long. V was shortened by 0 bases and J by 4 bases, with 18 bases between the two germline ends. The germline gives CDR1 MNHEY, CDR2 SMNVEV (reference sequence). DNA of the CDR3: TGTGCCAGCAGTTTATCTCCCTTGACAGGTATTAGAGAGACCCAGTACTTC. Its protein product is CASSLSPLTGIRETQYF.

This clone came up once. The chain has TRBV4-3 and TRBJ2-3, with TRBD2 matching 13 bases. The CDR3 extends over 17 amino acids. The V and J ends lost 1 base and 2 bases, in that order; junction bases with no gene match: 3. From germline, CDR1 is LGHNA and CDR2 YSLEER. The CDR3 DNA reads as TGCGCCAGCAGCCAAGGGACTAGCGGGGGACCCACAGATACGCAGTATTTT. Protein: CASSQGTSGGPTDTQYF.

This clone was seen just once. The chain joins TRBV5-5 to TRBJ2-7, with TRBD2 as a possible D gene (6 bases). V shed 0 bases and J shed 4 bases, with 14 bases lying between them. Germline values: CDR1 SGHKS, CDR2 YYEKEE (reference sequence). This CDR3 region has 15 residues. CDR3: CASSLAPGERYEQYF. The CDR3, as DNA: TGTGCCAGCAGCTTGGCTCCGGGAGAGCGGTACGAGCAGTACTTC.

V usage is TRBV4-3 and J usage is TRBJ1-1, with D unresolved. Trimming pared 3 bases from V and 8 bases from J, leaving 16 bases between. The CDR3 spans 14 residues. The germline gives CDR1 LGHNA, CDR2 YSLEER. The CDR3, as DNA: TGCGCCAGCAGCCAGAAGGCAATCATGAGGGAAGCTTTCTTT. It specifies CASSQKAIMREAFF.

The chain has TRBV11-2 and TRBJ1-1, with D hard to call. V was trimmed by 5 bases and J by 0 bases, leaving 7 bases between them. From germline, CDR1 is SGHAT and CDR2 FQNNGV. The CDR3 length is 13 residues. The CDR3 sequence is CASSPQLNTEAFF. The CDR3 DNA sequence: TGTGCCAGCAGCCCTCAGTTGAACACTGAAGCTTTCTTT.